What follows describes a single T cell receptor (beta chain). Its antigen is not known. The data stem from a study of cytomegalovirus exposure and HLA in healthy donors. Study-level information: Samples from HLA-typed donors yielded about 86 million unique TCRs in an early data release.

Primers: 60 Vbeta forward and 13 Jbeta reverse. Per the authors' pipeline: Some 10 million of the roughly 80 million unique TCR beta chains counted in a later analysis were shared. Profiling relied on immunoSEQ multiplex PCR, and the TCRdb table lists in-frame clones only, not all of them. V, J and clone size were drawn from that table, and D and trimming were deduced from the DNA. The sample has 150,000 to 200,000 clones, 60% to 80% seen once. There are 14 residues in the CDR3. Germline CDR1 reads SGHRS; CDR2 reads YFSETQ. Trimming at V came to 0 bases and at J to 5 bases, leaving 1 base not matched to a gene. Notes on the study in general: Most sequenced TCRs were rare (though some public TCRs occurred in many donors).

V gene TRBV5-1 combines with J gene TRBJ2-5; 10 bases are a match to TRBD2. The TCR originated in a man aged 55 to 70 in good health and CMV-seronegative. Sample: PBMCs. The CDR3 spells CASSLVTSGETQYF. The CDR3 coding sequence is TGCGCCAGCAGCTTGGTGACTAGCGGGGAGACCCAGTACTTC.